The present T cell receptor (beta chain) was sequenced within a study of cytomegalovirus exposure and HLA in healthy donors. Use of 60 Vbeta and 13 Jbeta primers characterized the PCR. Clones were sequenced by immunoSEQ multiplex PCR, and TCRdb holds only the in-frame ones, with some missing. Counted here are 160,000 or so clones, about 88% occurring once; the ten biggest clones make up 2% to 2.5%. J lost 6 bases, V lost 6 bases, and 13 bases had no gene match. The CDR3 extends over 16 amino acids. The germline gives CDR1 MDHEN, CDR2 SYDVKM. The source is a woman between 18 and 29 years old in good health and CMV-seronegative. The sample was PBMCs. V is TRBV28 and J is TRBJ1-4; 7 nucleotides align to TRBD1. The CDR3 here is CASSQLRQGGYEKLFF. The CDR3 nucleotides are TGTGCCAGCAGCCAATTACGACAGGGAGGCTATGAAAAACTGTTTTTT.